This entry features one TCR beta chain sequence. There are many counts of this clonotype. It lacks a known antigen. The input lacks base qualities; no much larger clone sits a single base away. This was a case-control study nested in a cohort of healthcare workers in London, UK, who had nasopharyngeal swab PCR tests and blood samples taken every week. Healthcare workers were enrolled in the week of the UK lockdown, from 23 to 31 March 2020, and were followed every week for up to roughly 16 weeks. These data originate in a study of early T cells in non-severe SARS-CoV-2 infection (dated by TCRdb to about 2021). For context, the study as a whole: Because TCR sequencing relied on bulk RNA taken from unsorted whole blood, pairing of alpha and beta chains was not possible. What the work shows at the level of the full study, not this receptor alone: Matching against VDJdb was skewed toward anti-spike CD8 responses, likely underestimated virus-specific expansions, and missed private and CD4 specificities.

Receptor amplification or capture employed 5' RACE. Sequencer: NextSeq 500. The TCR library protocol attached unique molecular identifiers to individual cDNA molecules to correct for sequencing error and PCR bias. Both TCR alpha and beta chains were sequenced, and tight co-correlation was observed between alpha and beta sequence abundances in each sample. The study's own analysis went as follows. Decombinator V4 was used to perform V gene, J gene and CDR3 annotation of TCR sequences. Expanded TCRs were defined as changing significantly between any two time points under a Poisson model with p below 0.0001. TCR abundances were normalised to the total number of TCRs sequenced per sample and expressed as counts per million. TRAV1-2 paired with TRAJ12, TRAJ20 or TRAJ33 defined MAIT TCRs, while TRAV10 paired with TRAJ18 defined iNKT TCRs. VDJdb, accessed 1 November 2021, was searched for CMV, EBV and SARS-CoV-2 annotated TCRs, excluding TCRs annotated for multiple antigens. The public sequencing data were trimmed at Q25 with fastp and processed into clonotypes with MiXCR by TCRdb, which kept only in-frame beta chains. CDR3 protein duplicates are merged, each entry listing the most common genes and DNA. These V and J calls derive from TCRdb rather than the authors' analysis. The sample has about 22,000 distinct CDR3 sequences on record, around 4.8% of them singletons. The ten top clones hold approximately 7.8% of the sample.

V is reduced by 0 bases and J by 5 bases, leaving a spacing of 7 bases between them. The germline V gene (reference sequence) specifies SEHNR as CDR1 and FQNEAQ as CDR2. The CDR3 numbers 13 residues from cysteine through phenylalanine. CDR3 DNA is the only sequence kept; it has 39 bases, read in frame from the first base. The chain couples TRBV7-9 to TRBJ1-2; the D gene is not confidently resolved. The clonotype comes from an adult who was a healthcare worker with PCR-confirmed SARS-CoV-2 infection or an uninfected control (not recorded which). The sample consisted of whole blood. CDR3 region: CASSLADRYGYTF. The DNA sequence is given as TGTGCCAGCAGCTTAGCGGATCGTTATGGCTACACCTTC.